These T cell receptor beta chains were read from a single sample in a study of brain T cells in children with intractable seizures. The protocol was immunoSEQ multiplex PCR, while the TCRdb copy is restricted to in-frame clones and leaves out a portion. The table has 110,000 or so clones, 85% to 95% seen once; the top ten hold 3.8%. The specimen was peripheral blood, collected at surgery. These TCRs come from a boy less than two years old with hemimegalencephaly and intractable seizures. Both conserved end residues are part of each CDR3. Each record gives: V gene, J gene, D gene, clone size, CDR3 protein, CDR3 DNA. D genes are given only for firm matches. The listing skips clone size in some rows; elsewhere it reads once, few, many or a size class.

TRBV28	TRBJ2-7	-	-	CASSLRDSSYEQYF	TGTGCCAGCAGTTTACGCGACTCCTCGTACGAGCAGTACTTC
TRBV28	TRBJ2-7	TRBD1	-	CASSLGSGQSLEQYF	TGTGCCAGCAGTTTGGGGTCGGGACAGTCCCTCGAGCAGTACTTC
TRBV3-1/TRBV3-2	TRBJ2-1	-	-	CASSQDVVAAREQFF	TGTGCCAGCAGCCAAGATGTCGTCGCCGCCCGCGAGCAGTTCTTC
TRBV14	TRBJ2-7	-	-	CASSLGRGRSYEQYF	TGTGCCAGCAGCCTGGGGAGGGGGCGTTCCTACGAGCAGTACTTC
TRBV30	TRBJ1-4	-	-	CAWSYAGSNEKLFF	TGTGCCTGGAGTTATGCGGGGTCTAATGAAAAACTGTTTTTT
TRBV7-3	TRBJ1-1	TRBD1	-	CASSLSGQVNTEAFF	TGTGCCAGCAGCCTCTCGGGACAGGTGAACACTGAAGCTTTCTTT
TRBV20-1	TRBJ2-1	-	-	CSAVVANEQFF	TGCAGTGCCGTAGTCGCCAATGAGCAGTTCTTC
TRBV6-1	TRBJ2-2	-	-	CASSDWGAGELFF	TGTGCCAGCAGTGATTGGGGGGCCGGGGAGCTGTTTTTT
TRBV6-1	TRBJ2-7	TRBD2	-	CASSVELAGGAYEQYF	TGTGCCAGCAGTGTCGAGCTAGCGGGCGGGGCGTACGAGCAGTACTTC
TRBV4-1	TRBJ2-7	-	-	CASSRQGPQGGGSYEQYF	TGCGCCAGCAGCCGCCAAGGTCCCCAGGGGGGGGGCTCCTACGAGCAGTACTTC
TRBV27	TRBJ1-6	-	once	CASSLRQVLRSYNSPLHF	TGTGCCAGCAGCCTCCGACAGGTTCTCCGCTCCTATAATTCACCCCTCCACTTT
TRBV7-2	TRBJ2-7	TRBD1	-	CASSPGTGVSYEQYF	TGTGCCAGCAGCCCAGGGACAGGGGTCTCTTACGAGCAGTACTTC
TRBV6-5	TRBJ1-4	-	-	CASSYRGRGNEKLFF	TGTGCCAGCAGTTACCGGGGCCGAGGGAATGAAAAACTGTTTTTT
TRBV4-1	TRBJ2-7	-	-	CASSQVGGGSEQYF	TGCGCCAGCAGCCAAGTAGGGGGTGGGAGCGAGCAGTACTTC
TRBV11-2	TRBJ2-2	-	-	CASSLTTPGELFF	TGTGCCAGCAGCTTAACAACCCCCGGGGAGCTGTTTTTT
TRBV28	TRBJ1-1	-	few	CASSEVNTEAFF	TGTGCCAGCTCGGAGGTGAACACTGAAGCTTTCTTT
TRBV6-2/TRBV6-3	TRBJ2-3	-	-	CASSYRPGDTQYF	TGTGCCAGCAGTTATCGTCCAGGAGATACGCAGTATTTT
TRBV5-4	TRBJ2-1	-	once	CASSLLGSYNEQFF	TGTGCCAGCAGCCTCCTGGGGTCCTACAATGAGCAGTTCTTC
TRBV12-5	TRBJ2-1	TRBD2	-	CASGTPGGREASYNEQFF	TGTGCTAGTGGTACCCCGGGGGGGCGGGAGGCCTCCTACAATGAGCAGTTCTTC
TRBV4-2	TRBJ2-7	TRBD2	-	CASSQVGLAGSLPYEQYF	TGTGCCAGCAGTCAAGTCGGACTAGCGGGTTCCCTCCCCTACGAGCAGTACTTC